The 21 T cell receptor beta chains given below trace back to one sample, sequenced in a study of immune evolution from preneoplasia to lung adenocarcinoma. Data came from immunoSEQ multiplex PCR; TCRdb stores just in-frame clones and leaves some out. The sample gives 6,000 to 8,500 clones, over 75% of which show up once; more than 2% is in the top ten. Sequenced input: FFPE minimally invasive lung adenocarcinoma tissue. These TCRs come from an older person with lung adenocarcinoma.

In its sample, this clone was seen a few times. This chain uses TRBV5-1 with TRBJ2-1; 8 nucleotides line up with TRBD2. Trimming removed 4 bases from V and 6 bases from J; junction bases left unmatched: 9. CDR1 is SGHRS, CDR2 YFSETQ, per germline. The CDR3 has 15 amino acids. The CDR3 reads CASSLTAGGSNEQFF. The CDR3 DNA sequence: TGCGCCAGCAGCCTGACTGCGGGGGGCAGCAATGAGCAGTTCTTC. Using reference TRBV5-1 and TRBJ2-1 for the parts outside the CDR3, the full variable domain is KAGVTQTPRYLIKTRGQQVTLSCSPISGHRSVSWYQQTPGQGLQFLFEYFSETQRNKGNFPGRFSGRQFSNSRSEMNVSTLELGDSALYLCASSLTAGGSNEQFFGPGTRLTVL.

This chain links TRBV11-2 with TRBJ2-3; no reliable D call. V was clipped by 4 bases and J by 6 bases, with 11 bases between them. Germline V gene sequence: CDR1 SGHAT, CDR2 FQNNGV. This CDR3 contains 13 residues. In nucleotides, the CDR3 is TGTGCCAGCAGCTCCCTCGGGTGGGATACGCAGTATTTT. Protein product: CASSSLGWDTQYF.

The V call is TRBV11-2, the J call TRBJ2-7; unclear D gene. The V end was cut by 3 bases, the J end by 5 bases, with 11 bases between. CDR1 SGHAT and CDR2 FQNNGV come from the germline V gene. CDR3 length equals 13 residues. The CDR3 nucleotides read TGTGCCAGCAGCTTTTTATGGGCGCACGAGCAGTACTTC. Its translation is CASSFLWAHEQYF.

This chain joins TRBV5-1 and TRBJ2-2; no clear D gene. Deletions cut 4 bases from V and 1 base from J, with 11 bases between. CDR1 SGHRS and CDR2 YFSETQ come from the germline V gene. The CDR3 spans 15 residues. This chain's CDR3 is CASSLRTGNTGELFF. DNA for the CDR3: TGCGCCAGCAGCCTACGGACCGGGAACACCGGGGAGCTGTTTTTT.

The genes are TRBV6-5 and TRBJ2-6; D is ambiguous. The V gene lost 0 bases and the J gene lost 0 bases, with 6 bases spanning the gap. This CDR3 spans 16 amino acids. Germline CDR1 reads MNHEY; CDR2 reads SVGAGI. For the CDR3, the DNA is TGTGCCAGCAGTTACTCTAGGAGCTCTGGGGCCAACGTCCTGACTTTC. This gives the protein CASSYSRSSGANVLTF.

The rearrangement joins TRBV18 to TRBJ2-5, with D perhaps TRBD1 (7 bases). The CDR3 runs to 14 residues. Germline CDR1 KGHSH, CDR2 LQKENI. V dropped 3 bases and J dropped 4 bases, with 12 bases sitting between them. The DNA for the CDR3 is TGTGCCAGCTCACCGGTCCAGGGGGGAGAGACCCAGTACTTC. Its protein product is CASSPVQGGETQYF.

The chain is built from TRBV19 and TRBJ2-5; a weak D match, TRBD1 (6 bases). The germline V gene has CDR1 LNHDA and CDR2 SQIVND (reference sequence). Trimming removed 9 bases from V and 2 bases from J, with 7 bases in between. This CDR3 has 11 residues. CDR3 amino acids: CASGQQETQYF. The DNA of the CDR3 is TGTGCCAGCGGACAGCAAGAGACCCAGTACTTC.

The chain is built from TRBV4-1 and TRBJ2-7; D may be TRBD2 (6 bases). V lost 4 bases to trimming and J lost 3 bases, with 10 bases between them. Germline V gives CDR1 MGHRA, CDR2 YSYEKL. The CDR3 contains 13 residues. The CDR3 DNA reads TGCGCCAGCAGCCGGCGGGACGACTACGAGCAGTACTTC. This translates into CASSRRDDYEQYF.

The chain has TRBV20-1 and TRBJ2-1, with D possibly being TRBD2 (5 bases). The CDR3 loop spans 11 amino acids. Germline lookup yields CDR1 DFQATT and CDR2 SNEGSKA (reference sequence). The V end was cut by 5 bases, the J end by 9 bases, with 11 bases between. The chain's CDR3 is CSARRTVEQFF. CDR3 coding DNA: TGCAGTGCTCGGAGGACGGTTGAGCAGTTCTTC.

J is TRBJ2-1 and V is TRBV28; 12 bases match TRBD2. The CDR3 loop spans 15 amino acids. Germline V CDR1 and CDR2: MDHEN, SYDVKM. With 6 bases clipped from V and 6 bases from J, the junction kept 6 bases outside the gene matches. As DNA, the CDR3 is TGTGCCAGCAGCCAACTAGCGGGGGGCTTCAATGAGCAGTTCTTC. Translation gives CASSQLAGGFNEQFF. The entire variable domain, with the rest obtained from reference TRBV28 and TRBJ2-1, is as follows: DVKVTQSSRYLVKRTGEKVFLECVQDMDHENMFWYRQDPGLGLRLIYFSYDVKMKEKGDIPEGYSVSREKKERFSLILESASTNQTSMYLCASSQLAGGFNEQFFGPGTRLTVL.

This clone was counted between two and nine times. V is TRBV2 and J is TRBJ2-1; weak D call: TRBD2 (6 bases). The CDR3 spans 15 residues. The germline V gene encodes CDR1 SNHLY and CDR2 FYNNEI. V dropped 1 base and J dropped 3 bases, with 10 bases sitting between them. CDR3 sequence (DNA): TGTGCCAGCAGTGAAGTGGGGGGATACTACAATGAGCAGTTCTTC. It codes for CASSEVGGYYNEQFF.

Judged by abundance, this clone is medium-sized. The gene calls are TRBV11-3 and TRBJ2-1; no definite D call. Trimming left V 6 bases short and J 7 bases short, with 13 bases between. Germline assignment: CDR1 SGHNT and CDR2 YENEEA. The CDR3 loop spans 13 amino acids. The CDR3 protein is CASSPNTANEQFF. The DNA for the CDR3 is TGTGCCAGCAGTCCTAACACAGCGAATGAGCAGTTCTTC.

The chain joins TRBV18 to TRBJ2-7, with 10 bases matching TRBD1. Germline CDR1 reads KGHSH; CDR2 reads LQKENI. V lost 4 bases, J lost 5 bases, and 2 bases stayed unmatched. The CDR3 covers 13 residues. The CDR3 region is CASSRDRGNEQYF. The CDR3 bases are TGTGCCAGCTCACGGGACAGGGGAAACGAGCAGTACTTC. Full variable domain (outside the CDR3, taken from reference TRBV18 and TRBJ2-7): NAGVMQNPRHLVRRRGQEARLRCSPMKGHSHVYWYRQLPEEGLKFMVYLQKENIIDESGMPKERFSAEFPKEGPSILRIQQVVRGDSAAYFCASSRDRGNEQYFGPGTRLTVT.

The sample holds a few counts of this clone. The chain links TRBV15 to TRBJ1-1, with D unresolved. CDR1 and CDR2 (germline): LNHNV, YYDKDF (reference sequence). CDR3 length: 16 amino acids. With 0 bases removed from V and 0 bases from J, the gap between germline ends came to 11 bases. CDR3 DNA sequence: TGTGCCACCAGCAGAGATTTGGGCAGTTTGAACACTGAAGCTTTCTTT. Translation gives CATSRDLGSLNTEAFF.

The chain is built from TRBV2 and TRBJ1-5, with unresolved D. The ends were cut back, 7 bases at V and 7 bases at J, with 17 bases in the middle. The CDR3 is made up of 14 amino acids. The V gene's germline CDR1 is SNHLY and CDR2 FYNNEI. CDR3 nucleotides: TGTGCCAGCATGGGAGGGATCCCGGGGCAGCCCCAGCATTTT. This encodes CASMGGIPGQPQHF.

The table lists this clone with a few counts. The CDR3 reads CAISEDYGYTF. The CDR3 coding sequence is TGTGCCATCAGTGAGGACTATGGCTACACCTTC. The chain combines TRBV10-3 with TRBJ1-2; D gene ambiguous. The V gene's germline CDR1 is ENHRY and CDR2 SYGVKD. The CDR3 is 11 amino acids. Trimming pared 2 bases from V and 3 bases from J, leaving 1 base between.

This chain uses TRBV27 with TRBJ1-1; no clear D gene. The CDR3 contains 14 residues. V dropped 5 bases and J dropped 1 base, with 11 bases sitting between them. Germline lookup yields CDR1 MNHEY and CDR2 SMNVEV (reference sequence). The CDR3 protein is CASSASTSNTEAFF. The CDR3 nucleotides are TGTGCCAGCAGTGCTTCGACTTCGAACACTGAAGCTTTCTTT.

The rearrangement joins TRBV9 to TRBJ1-2; TRBD1 might be the D (5 bases). Trimming took 4 bases from V and 4 from J, leaving 17 bases between them. CDR3 length equals 15 residues. Per germline, CDR1 SGDLS and CDR2 YYNGEE. The CDR3 is CASSPRQGVGYGYTF. For the CDR3, the DNA is TGTGCCAGCAGCCCGCGACAAGGGGTCGGCTATGGCTACACCTTC. The full variable domain, its missing parts supplied by reference TRBV9 and TRBJ1-2, is DSGVTQTPKHLITATGQRVTLRCSPRSGDLSVYWYQQSLDQGLQFLIQYYNGEERAKGNILERFSAQQFPDLHSELNLSSLELGDSALYFCASSPRQGVGYGYTFGSGTRLTVV.

In this sample, this clone turned up once. The V and J genes are TRBV18 and TRBJ2-4, with D unresolved. Germline CDR1 and CDR2: KGHSH and LQKENI. The V end was cut by 8 bases, the J end by 3 bases, with 11 bases between. This CDR3 contains 13 residues. This CDR3 reads CASLLPSKNIQYF. CDR3 DNA sequence: TGTGCCAGCCTCCTTCCCAGCAAAAACATTCAGTACTTC. Using reference TRBV18 and TRBJ2-4 for the parts outside the CDR3, the full variable domain is NAGVMQNPRHLVRRRGQEARLRCSPMKGHSHVYWYRQLPEEGLKFMVYLQKENIIDESGMPKERFSAEFPKEGPSILRIQQVVRGDSAAYFCASLLPSKNIQYFGAGTRLSVL.

This chain uses TRBV12-1 with TRBJ2-1; TRBD2, as called in the table, went unchecked against the DNA. TRBV12-1 is classified as a pseudogene. The CDR3 runs to 13 residues. CDR3 amino acids: CASSHRRGNEQFF. CDR3 in DNA: TGTGCCAGCAGCCACAGGCGGGGCAATGAGCAGTTCTTC.

The rearrangement joins TRBV10-3 to TRBJ1-5; no firm D call. Germline assignment: CDR1 ENHRY and CDR2 SYGVKD. Trimming took off 0 bases at V and 4 bases at J, with 7 bases between the two ends. The CDR3 spans 14 residues. This CDR3 reads CAISESFRNQPQHF. The CDR3 region has the DNA TGTGCCATCAGTGAGTCCTTCAGAAATCAGCCCCAGCATTTT.